This T cell receptor beta chain was documented in a study of blood T cell repertoires in COVID-19. Whole-study context: Sources were T cells, B-cell-depleted T cells, or PBMCs; the material itself was cDNA or gDNA.

Repertoires were generated with immunoSEQ multiplex PCR, while TCRdb's copy carries only in-frame clones and drops some. The data contain about 480,000 clones, 70% to 90% of them singletons. The study recruited people aged roughly 18 to 95 years across approximately 25 US areas. Researchers sorted participants into cohorts using their self-reported clinical history. The trim removed 3 bases at V and 9 bases at J, leaving 4 bases unmatched. This CDR3 is 13 amino acids long. Germline values: CDR1 LGHDT, CDR2 YNNKEL (reference sequence). This chain connects TRBV3-1 (or the pseudogene TRBV3-2) to TRBJ1-1, with 10 bases identical to TRBD1. Sequenced: PBMCs or T cells enriched from blood (not recorded which). This sequence was found in a woman under 30 with acute COVID-19. Here the CDR3 DNA reads TGTGCCAGCAGCCAGGACGACAGGGGGCAAGCTTTCTTT. This codes for CASSQDDRGQAFF.